This T cell receptor (beta chain) originates from a study of T cell responses to AZD1222 COVID-19 vaccine. Study results and caveats: Across spike, vaccine-associated CD4 TCRs were found, dominant at 160-218 and 743-854.

About this clone: Its matching antigen is unknown.

Sequencing used immunoSEQ multiplex PCR; TCRdb keeps in-frame clones, though not all of them. There are 100,000 or so clones in the sample; about 91% occur only once, and 35% to 45% lies in the top ten. The CDR3 covers 12 residues. Germline-derived CDR1 and CDR2 are MDHEN and SYDVKM. Trimming removed 5 bases from V and 4 bases from J, with 8 bases in between. This clonotype was obtained from an adult who received the AZD1222 COVID-19 vaccine. The sample consisted of peripheral blood, taken 28 days after the second AZD1222 dose. The chain is built from TRBV28 and TRBJ1-2, with unresolved D. The CDR3 DNA reads as TGTGCCAGCAGTCTCAGGTTCTATGGCTACACCTTC. This gives the protein CASSLRFYGYTF.